A selection of T cell receptor beta chains follows, all from one sample in a study of T cell responses to AZD1222 COVID-19 vaccine. The table came from immunoSEQ multiplex PCR; TCRdb's copy has only in-frame clones and leaves some out. The sample consists of 110,000 to 150,000 clones, 80% to 90% of them appearing once. The source material was peripheral blood, sampled on day 0 of AZD1222 vaccination. These receptors originate from an adult in good health. CDR3s include the opening cysteine and the closing phenylalanine or tryptophan. The order of the fields is clone size, D gene, J gene, V gene, CDR3 protein, CDR3 DNA. A D gene is named only where the DNA matches it firmly. Some rows have no size entry. The others give once, few or many, or a class for an expanded clone.

clone size: .
D gene: .
J gene: TRBJ2-3
V gene: TRBV28
CDR3 protein: CASSFYFLTSTDTQYF
CDR3 DNA: TGTGCCAGCAGTTTTTATTTCCTGACTAGCACAGATACGCAGTATTTT

clone size: once
D gene: .
J gene: TRBJ2-3
V gene: TRBV6-5
CDR3 protein: CASSSGLRTDTQYF
CDR3 DNA: TGTGCCAGCAGTTCTGGGCTCCGCACAGATACGCAGTATTTT

clone size: .
D gene: .
J gene: TRBJ1-4
V gene: TRBV6-5
CDR3 protein: CASSYSPGMYGEKLFF
CDR3 DNA: TGTGCCAGCAGTTACTCGCCAGGGATGTATGGGGAAAAACTGTTTTTT

clone size: .
D gene: TRBD1
J gene: TRBJ1-1
V gene: TRBV19
CDR3 protein: CASSIAGQGENTEAFF
CDR3 DNA: TGTGCCAGTAGTATAGCCGGACAGGGGGAGAACACTGAAGCTTTCTTT

clone size: .
D gene: .
J gene: TRBJ2-1
V gene: TRBV10-1
CDR3 protein: CASSESILARGSGGSYNEQFF
CDR3 DNA: TGCGCCAGCAGTGAGTCGATTCTAGCTCGGGGTAGTGGGGGTTCCTACAATGAGCAGTTCTTC

clone size: .
D gene: TRBD1
J gene: TRBJ1-5
V gene: TRBV30
CDR3 protein: CAWEPGGNQPQHF
CDR3 DNA: TGTGCCTGGGAGCCAGGGGGGAATCAGCCCCAGCATTTT

clone size: .
D gene: .
J gene: TRBJ1-6
V gene: TRBV12-3/TRBV12-4
CDR3 protein: CASKTEYNSPLHF
CDR3 DNA: TGTGCCAGCAAGACAGAGTATAATTCACCCCTCCACTTT

clone size: few
D gene: .
J gene: TRBJ2-7
V gene: TRBV7-2
CDR3 protein: CASSSRYEQYF
CDR3 DNA: TGTGCCAGCAGTTCCCGTTACGAGCAGTACTTC

clone size: .
D gene: .
J gene: TRBJ1-1
V gene: TRBV7-8
CDR3 protein: CASSLGGPRVEAFF
CDR3 DNA: TGTGCCAGCAGCTTAGGAGGGCCACGGGTCGAAGCTTTCTTT

clone size: .
D gene: .
J gene: TRBJ2-1
V gene: TRBV7-2
CDR3 protein: CASSLRGGSYNEQFF
CDR3 DNA: TGTGCCAGCAGCTTACGAGGGGGGAGTTACAATGAGCAGTTCTTC

clone size: .
D gene: TRBD1
J gene: TRBJ1-2
V gene: TRBV6-6
CDR3 protein: CASSYSSAGTGAGYTF
CDR3 DNA: TGTGCCAGCAGTTACTCGTCGGCCGGGACAGGGGCGGGCTACACCTTC

clone size: .
D gene: .
J gene: TRBJ2-7
V gene: TRBV6-2/TRBV6-3
CDR3 protein: CASSWTDYSYEQYF
CDR3 DNA: TGTGCCAGCAGTTGGACGGACTACTCCTACGAGCAGTACTTC